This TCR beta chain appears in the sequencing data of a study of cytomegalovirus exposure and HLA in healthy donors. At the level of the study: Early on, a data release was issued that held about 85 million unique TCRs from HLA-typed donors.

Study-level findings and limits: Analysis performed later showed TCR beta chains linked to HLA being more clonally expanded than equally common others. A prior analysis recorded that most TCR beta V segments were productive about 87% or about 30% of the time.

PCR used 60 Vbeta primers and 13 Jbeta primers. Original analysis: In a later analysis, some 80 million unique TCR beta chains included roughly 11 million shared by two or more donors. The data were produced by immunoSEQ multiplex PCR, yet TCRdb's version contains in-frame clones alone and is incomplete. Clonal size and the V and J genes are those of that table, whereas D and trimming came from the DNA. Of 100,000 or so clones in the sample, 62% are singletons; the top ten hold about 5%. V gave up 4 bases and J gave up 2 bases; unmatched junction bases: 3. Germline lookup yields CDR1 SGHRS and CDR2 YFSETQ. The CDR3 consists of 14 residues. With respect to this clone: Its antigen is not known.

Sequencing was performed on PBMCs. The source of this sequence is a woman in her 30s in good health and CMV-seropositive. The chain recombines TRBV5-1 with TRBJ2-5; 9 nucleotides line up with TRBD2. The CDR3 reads CASSRAGGQETQYF. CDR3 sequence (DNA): TGCGCCAGCAGCCGAGCGGGGGGTCAAGAGACCCAGTACTTC.